One sample yielded the 20 T cell receptor beta chains listed below, sequenced in a study of cytomegalovirus exposure and HLA in healthy donors. Profiling relied on immunoSEQ multiplex PCR, and the TCRdb table lists in-frame clones only, not all of them. Of 150,000 to 200,000 clones listed, roughly 85% were seen once; the top ten hold about 15%. Sequenced: PBMCs. Receptors originate from a young man in good health and CMV-seropositive.

This sequence joins TRBV2 and TRBJ2-1; TRBD2 matches 9 bases. The CDR3 is 16 amino acids. Trimming cost V 9 bases and J 4 bases; bases outside gene matches: 13. From germline, CDR1 is SNHLY and CDR2 FYNNEI. For the CDR3, the DNA is TGTGCCAGTAGGACTAGCGCTGGTGGTTCTTACAATGAGCAGTTCTTC. Protein product: CASRTSAGGSYNEQFF.

This chain uses TRBV7-3 with TRBJ1-3; 8 bases fit TRBD1. Germline CDR1 SGHTA, CDR2 FQGTGA. The V gene end was trimmed by 5 bases and the J gene end by 3 bases; junction bases not matched to a gene: 6. The CDR3 covers 15 residues. CDR3 region: CASSLDRGLGNTIYF. CDR3 nucleotides: TGTGCCAGCAGCCTTGACAGGGGACTTGGAAACACCATATATTTT.

This clone was observed once. V and J are TRBV27 and TRBJ2-7, with TRBD2 as a possible D gene (5 bases). V was shortened by 0 bases and J by 6 bases, with 12 bases between the two germline ends. Germline-derived CDR1 and CDR2 are MNHEY and SMNVEV (reference sequence). The CDR3 consists of 14 residues. CDR3 sequence (DNA): TGTGCCAGCAGTTTATCTGGAGGACTTTCCGAGCAGTACTTC. It translates to CASSLSGGLSEQYF.

The chain employs TRBV11-3 and TRBJ2-1, with a tentative D call TRBD1 (5 bases). V was clipped by 0 bases and J by 0 bases, with 6 bases between them. Germline CDR1 and CDR2: SGHNT and YENEEA. CDR3 length equals 15 residues. The CDR3 nucleotides read TGTGCCAGCAGCTTAGACAGGGCCTCCTACAATGAGCAGTTCTTC. Protein: CASSLDRASYNEQFF.

CDR3 loop: CASSWGENTEAFF. For the CDR3, the DNA is TGTGCCAGCAGTTGGGGGGAGAACACTGAAGCTTTCTTT. The rearrangement links TRBV2 to TRBJ1-1; TRBD1 might be the D (5 bases). CDR3 length equals 13 residues. CDR1 is SNHLY, CDR2 FYNNEI, per germline. Trimming removed 5 bases at V and 1 base at J, with 8 bases between. Full variable domain (missing parts from reference TRBV2 and TRBJ1-1): EPEVTQTPSHQVTQMGQEVILRCVPISNHLYFYWYRQILGQKVEFLVSFYNNEISEKSEIFDDQFSVERPDGSNFTLKIRSTKLEDSAMYFCASSWGENTEAFFGQGTRLTVV.

The CDR3 spells CASSTGLAATEAFF. The CDR3 DNA reads TGTGCCAGTAGTACTGGACTGGCAGCCACTGAAGCTTTCTTT. The rearrangement joins TRBV19 to TRBJ1-1; D is ambiguous. Germline values: CDR1 LNHDA, CDR2 SQIVND (reference sequence). V lost 4 bases, J lost 4 bases, and 13 bases lay in between. CDR3 length equals 14 residues.

This chain connects TRBV19 to TRBJ2-1, with 16 bases that match TRBD2. Germline trimming cut 4 bases from V and 7 bases from J; bases unmatched to any gene: 7. CDR1 and CDR2 (germline): LNHDA, SQIVND (reference sequence). This CDR3 contains 17 residues. CDR3 protein: CASSRTGTSGGGNEQFF. CDR3 coding DNA: TGTGCCAGTAGTAGAACCGGGACTAGCGGGGGGGGTAATGAGCAGTTCTTC.

The chain uses TRBV5-6 and TRBJ1-6, with D possibly TRBD1 on 5 matching bases. The CDR3 is made up of 15 amino acids. CDR1 and CDR2 (germline): SGHDT, YYEEEE. Trimming took 3 bases from V and 10 from J, leaving 17 bases between them. The DNA for the CDR3 is TGTGCCAGCAGCTCCTCCGGGACTAGTGGGTCACCCCTCCACTTT. This translates into CASSSSGTSGSPLHF.

The chain recombines TRBV27 with TRBJ1-1; TRBD1 matches 7 bases. This CDR3 has 15 amino acids. The ends lost 0 bases at V and 5 bases at J; junction bases unmatched: 6. CDR1 is MNHEY and CDR2 is SMNVEV in the germline V gene (reference sequence). The DNA for the CDR3 is TGTGCCAGCAGTTTATCAGGGGGCGAGTTTACTGAAGCTTTCTTT. Protein sequence: CASSLSGGEFTEAFF.

The rearrangement uses TRBV10-3 and TRBJ2-2, with TRBD2 matching 9 bases. Germline V gene sequence: CDR1 ENHRY, CDR2 SYGVKD. The trim removed 11 bases at V and 3 bases at J, leaving 7 bases unmatched. The CDR3 runs 14 residues. CDR3 in DNA: TGTGCCTCAGTAGCGGGGGACGACACCGGGGAGCTGTTTTTT. It is translated as CASVAGDDTGELFF.

This chain links TRBV28 with TRBJ2-3, with 8 bases matching TRBD2. The CDR3 runs 15 residues. CDR1 and CDR2 from the germline V gene are MDHEN and SYDVKM. Trimming took 2 bases from V and 2 from J; bases not matched to a gene: 3. CDR3 protein: CASSLDGGDTDTQYF. The CDR3 bases are TGTGCCAGCAGTTTAGACGGGGGGGACACAGATACGCAGTATTTT.

This chain uses TRBV9 with TRBJ2-5; 13 positions match TRBD2. Per the germline V gene, CDR1 is SGDLS and CDR2 is YYNGEE. The CDR3 has 17 amino acids. Trimming cost V 3 bases and J 5 bases; bases outside gene matches: 10. CDR3 DNA: TGTGCCAGCAGCGGTTCGGGGACTAGCGGGGTGACGGAGACCCAGTACTTC. Translated: CASSGSGTSGVTETQYF.

The chain is built from TRBV5-1 and TRBJ1-2; 8 bases align to TRBD1. The CDR3 runs 14 residues. Germline CDR1 is SGHRS and CDR2 is YFSETQ. J gave up 8 bases and V 0 bases, and 6 bases lay outside the gene matches. CDR3 sequence (DNA): TGCGCCAGCAGCTTGGACTCAGGGGGCGGGGGCTACACCTTC. Its protein is CASSLDSGGGGYTF.

The V gene is TRBV5-1, the J gene TRBJ2-5; 8 nucleotides agree with TRBD1. After removal of 3 bases from V and 1 base from J, the junction contained 2 bases not matched to a gene. The CDR3 contains 14 residues. Per the germline V gene, CDR1 is SGHRS and CDR2 is YFSETQ. CDR3 in amino acids: CASSWTGSQETQYF. The CDR3, as DNA: TGCGCCAGCAGCTGGACAGGGTCCCAAGAGACCCAGTACTTC. The variable domain in full, completed from reference TRBV5-1 and TRBJ2-5, reads KAGVTQTPRYLIKTRGQQVTLSCSPISGHRSVSWYQQTPGQGLQFLFEYFSETQRNKGNFPGRFSGRQFSNSRSEMNVSTLELGDSALYLCASSWTGSQETQYFGPGTRLLVL.

The rearrangement uses TRBV28 and TRBJ2-3; tentative D call: TRBD2 (6 bases). Germline V gene lookup returns CDR1 MDHEN and CDR2 SYDVKM. The V end lost 5 bases, the J end lost 6 bases, and 12 bases lay between the germline ends. This CDR3 spans 13 amino acids. The CDR3 protein is CASSPRLGDTQYF. CDR3 DNA: TGTGCCAGCAGTCCTCGACTAGGGGATACGCAGTATTTT.

The gene calls are TRBV6-1 and TRBJ2-4, with 8 bases identical to TRBD1. Germline loops: CDR1 MNHNS, CDR2 SASEGT. J gave up 0 bases and V 6 bases, and 4 bases lay outside the gene matches. This CDR3 has 15 residues. The CDR3, as DNA: TGTGCCAGCAGGACAGGGGTTGTAGCCAAAAACATTCAGTACTTC. It codes for CASRTGVVAKNIQYF.

J is TRBJ1-1 and V is TRBV5-1, with 7 bases lining up with TRBD1. CDR1 and CDR2 from the germline V gene are SGHRS and YFSETQ. The CDR3 runs 14 residues. The V and J ends lost 5 bases and 2 bases, in that order; junction bases with no gene match: 6. Here the CDR3 reads CASRPGQINTEAFF. For the CDR3, the DNA is TGCGCCAGCAGACCGGGACAGATAAACACTGAAGCTTTCTTT.

This clone has more than one count but fewer than ten. The V and J genes are TRBV15 and TRBJ2-1; D possibly corresponds to TRBD1 (5 bases). In germline, CDR1 is LNHNV, CDR2 YYDKDF (reference sequence). The CDR3 covers 13 residues. The V end lost 3 bases, the J end lost 3 bases, and 6 bases lay between the germline ends. Here the CDR3 DNA reads TGTGCCACCAGCAGGCAGGGCTACAATGAGCAGTTCTTC. It is translated as CATSRQGYNEQFF.

The V call is TRBV7-9, the J call TRBJ2-5; no clear D. The CDR3 consists of 13 residues. V lost 0 bases, J lost 2 bases, and 4 bases lay in between. Germline V CDR1 and CDR2: SEHNR, FQNEAQ (reference sequence). The CDR3 DNA is TGTGCCAGCAGCTTAGCACAGCAAGAGACCCAGTACTTC. Protein product: CASSLAQQETQYF.

This clone was seen just once. The rearrangement links TRBV27 to TRBJ2-1, with D perhaps matching TRBD1 (5 bases). V was shortened by 6 bases and J by 2 bases, with 14 bases between the two germline ends. This CDR3 has 15 residues. Germline lookup yields CDR1 MNHEY and CDR2 SMNVEV (reference sequence). The CDR3 DNA is TGTGCCAGCAGCTATACAGGTAGTCCCTACAATGAGCAGTTCTTC. Translated: CASSYTGSPYNEQFF.